This TCR beta chain emerged from a study of cytotoxic CD8 clonotypes in ibrutinib-treated CLL. This clone showed up just a few times. The data were produced by immunoSEQ multiplex PCR, yet TCRdb's version contains in-frame clones alone and is incomplete. Altogether approximately 340,000 clones are present, about 64% being singletons, with the ten largest covering roughly 6%. Germline CDR1 and CDR2: SGHTA and FQGNSA. This CDR3 comprises 13 residues. Between the trimmed V and J ends, which lost 6 bases and 13 bases, there was a span of 18 bases. Sequencing was performed on PBMCs, taken after 36 months of ibrutinib treatment. The receptor comes from a human donor with chronic lymphocytic leukemia. The chain carries TRBV7-2 and TRBJ2-2; D possibly corresponds to TRBD1 (6 bases). The CDR3 here is CASSWQQGEGLFF. CDR3 sequence (DNA): TGTGCCAGCAGTTGGCAACAGGGAGAGGGGCTGTTTTTT.